One sample yielded the 10 T cell receptor beta chains listed below, sequenced in a study of T cells after yellow fever vaccination. From the 5' RACE reads, TCRdb called clonotypes with MiXCR, one entry per CDR3 protein. The top ten hold approximately 25% of the sample, which has a few hundred thousand distinct CDR3 sequences, approximately 4.2% seen once. Source: PBMCs, taken 5 days after the yellow fever booster vaccination. The receptors here all came from a man aged 18 to 29 who received the YFV17D yellow fever vaccine.

The V and J genes are TRBV6-6 and TRBJ1-2; a weak D match, TRBD1 (5 bases). Trimming cost V 1 base and J 3 bases, with 12 bases left between them. Germline loops: CDR1 MNHNY, CDR2 SVGAGI (reference sequence). This CDR3 spans 15 amino acids. The CDR3 reads CASSYWGEAYYGYTF. In nucleotides, the CDR3 is TGTGCCAGCAGTTACTGGGGGGAAGCCTACTATGGCTACACCTTC.

A word on this clonotype: One base away lies a much larger clone, so this may be a sequencing read error. This chain links TRBV3-1 with TRBJ2-2; 8 bases match TRBD2. Germline V CDR1 and CDR2: LGHDT, YNNKEL (reference sequence). There are 14 residues in the CDR3. Unmatched junction bases numbered 4, after V lost 4 bases and J lost 6 bases. CDR3 nucleotide sequence: TGTGCCAGCAGCCTACTAGCGGAGGCCGGGGAGCTGTTTTTT. Its protein product is CASSLLAEAGELFF. The complete variable domain, with remaining parts taken from reference TRBV3-1 and TRBJ2-2, reads DTAVSQTPKYLVTQMGNDKSIKCEQNLGHDTMYWYKQDSKKFLKIMFSYNNKELIINETVPNRFSPKSPDKAHLNLHINSLELGDSAVYFCASSLLAEAGELFFGEGSRLTVL.

This clonotype was counted only a few times. J is TRBJ2-2 and V is TRBV28, with 7 bases fitting TRBD1. V was pared by 1 base and J by 6 bases, with 8 bases of the junction left unmatched. The CDR3 has 16 amino acids. The germline V gene has CDR1 MDHEN and CDR2 SYDVKM. This chain's CDR3 is CASSLYSRGQAGELFF. Written as DNA, the CDR3 is TGTGCCAGCAGTTTATATTCGAGGGGGCAGGCCGGGGAGCTGTTTTTT.

The chain couples TRBV30 to TRBJ1-2, with D hard to call. The V gene's germline CDR1 is GTSNPN and CDR2 SVGIG (reference sequence). V was pared by 3 bases and J by 5 bases, with 10 bases between. This CDR3 has 12 residues. CDR3 amino acids: CAWSAQGYGYTF. The CDR3 nucleotides read TGTGCCTGGAGCGCTCAAGGGTATGGCTACACCTTC.

The chain has TRBV18 and TRBJ2-1, with 14 bases aligning to TRBD2. V lost 6 bases and J lost 6; bases outside the gene matches: 7. The CDR3 has 16 residues. Germline lookup yields CDR1 KGHSH and CDR2 LQKENI. This CDR3 is CASSPTSGGGSNEQFF. CDR3 sequence (DNA): TGTGCCAGCTCGCCGACTAGCGGGGGGGGCAGCAATGAGCAGTTCTTC.

At least ten counts were recorded for this clonotype. V gene TRBV5-1 combines with J gene TRBJ2-3; D call uncertain. The V gene's germline CDR1 is SGHRS and CDR2 YFSETQ. Between the trimmed V and J ends, which lost 2 bases and 6 bases, there was a span of 19 bases. This CDR3 spans 16 amino acids. CDR3 sequence: CASSFGRTAGDDTQYF. The CDR3 DNA is TGCGCCAGCAGCTTCGGGCGCACGGCAGGCGATGATACGCAGTATTTT.

This clonotype was seen more than once but under ten times. This chain joins TRBV5-5 and TRBJ2-7; the match to TRBD1 covers 7 bases. With 4 bases clipped from V and 3 bases from J, the junction kept 10 bases outside the gene matches. Germline loops: CDR1 SGHKS, CDR2 YYEKEE (reference sequence). This CDR3 has 15 amino acids. CDR3 loop: CASSQTTGNVYEQYF. DNA for the CDR3: TGTGCCAGCAGCCAAACGACAGGGAACGTCTACGAGCAGTACTTC.

This clonotype was seen only a few times. V usage is TRBV9 and J usage is TRBJ2-2; a weak D match, TRBD1 (6 bases). Trimming took 4 bases from V and 3 from J, leaving 16 bases between them. Germline CDR1 reads SGDLS; CDR2 reads YYNGEE. This CDR3 comprises 16 residues. The CDR3, as DNA: TGTGCCAGCAGCCGGGGACATCTGGAGGACACCGGGGAGCTGTTTTTT. Translated, it gives CASSRGHLEDTGELFF.

This rearrangement joins TRBV3-1 to TRBJ2-3; 12 bases match TRBD2. This CDR3 has 16 residues. Germline assignment: CDR1 LGHDT and CDR2 YNNKEL (reference sequence). V shed 5 bases and J 5 bases; nucleotides not matched to a gene: 8. The CDR3 spells CASSTSSGGARDTQYF. The CDR3 DNA reads as TGTGCCAGCAGCACTTCTAGCGGGGGGGCCCGAGATACGCAGTATTTT.

This clonotype occurred a few times. This chain joins TRBV7-9 and TRBJ1-6, with unresolved D. The V gene's germline CDR1 is SEHNR and CDR2 FQNEAQ (reference sequence). Trimming pared 4 bases from V and 10 bases from J, leaving 8 bases between. CDR3 length: 12 amino acids. The DNA for the CDR3 is TGTGCCAGCAGCTCTTGGCAGTCACCCCTCCACTTT. Protein product: CASSSWQSPLHF.